This TCR beta chain derives from a study of chemoradiotherapy in HPV16-positive cancers. Study background: Candidate HPV-specific clones and shared TCR motifs came from a couple of HPV16-positive patients.

This clone was observed a handful of times. Its target is unknown. Germline CDR1 is SNHLY and CDR2 is FYNNEI. Between the trimmed V and J ends, which lost 6 bases and 4 bases, there was a span of 16 bases. The CDR3 sequence is 14 residues long. General study results and limits: Candidate HPV-specific clones and E7-related TCR motifs grew in tumor during treatment. Only two HPV16-positive patients supplied the functional HPV-specificity definition.

The repertoire was sequenced with immunoSEQ multiplex PCR; TCRdb's copy has only in-frame clones and lacks some. The sample consists of under 13,000 clones, 65% to 75% of them appearing once. The chain carries TRBV2 and TRBJ2-7; D may be TRBD2 (6 bases). The sequence derives from a human donor with HPV-associated anogenital cancer. The specimen was taken from a patient who underwent chemoradiotherapy. CDR3 coding DNA: TGTGCCAGCAGGGGACTGATTGGACATTACGAGCAGTACTTC. Encoded protein: CASRGLIGHYEQYF.